A selection of T cell receptor beta chains follows, all from one sample in a study of T cell repertoires in cytomegalovirus infection. Their target antigens are unknown. TCRdb re-called the reads with MiXCR, one entry per CDR3 protein. The table includes some 500,000 distinct CDR3 sequences, over 35% detected once. This sample comprised cultured PBMCs, obtained from culture after CMV antigen stimulation. These receptor sequences come from a human donor in good health (CMV status not recorded). Some clones in this sample may be carry-over from other donors' samples. CDR3s include the opening cysteine and the closing phenylalanine or tryptophan.

j_call: TRBJ2-1; v_call: TRBV7-2; cdr3_aa: CASSARASKPHNEQFF
j_call: TRBJ1-5; v_call: TRBV5-1; cdr3_aa: CASSPGGLSNQPQHF
j_call: TRBJ2-7; v_call: TRBV7-2; cdr3_aa: CASSRQGQPSYEQYF
j_call: TRBJ2-3; v_call: TRBV2; cdr3_aa: CASSPSGGGTSTDTQYF
j_call: TRBJ2-1; v_call: TRBV27; cdr3_aa: CASSFRGHEQFF
j_call: TRBJ2-7; v_call: TRBV7-2; cdr3_aa: CASSLRAGTSYEQYF
j_call: TRBJ1-1; v_call: TRBV10-3; cdr3_aa: CAISEDRGDTEAFF
j_call: TRBJ1-5; v_call: TRBV19; cdr3_aa: CASIDRSGSNQPQHF
j_call: TRBJ2-1; v_call: TRBV20-1; cdr3_aa: CSARDGSGRVNEQFF
j_call: TRBJ1-1; v_call: TRBV7-9; cdr3_aa: CASSFLGTAEEAFF
j_call: TRBJ1-4; v_call: TRBV7-9; cdr3_aa: CASSPTGARSTNEKLFF
j_call: TRBJ1-2; v_call: TRBV12-3/TRBV12-4; cdr3_aa: CASRTRTGGHHYGYTF
j_call: TRBJ1-5; v_call: TRBV19; cdr3_aa: CASSSTGFNQPQHF
j_call: TRBJ1-6; v_call: TRBV7-2; cdr3_aa: CASSSQPPGLVSSPLHF
j_call: TRBJ2-3; v_call: TRBV12-3/TRBV12-4; cdr3_aa: CASSPSRGFTDTQYF
j_call: TRBJ1-5; v_call: TRBV7-2; cdr3_aa: CASSPQFGGDQPQHF
j_call: TRBJ2-1; v_call: TRBV6-2/TRBV6-3; cdr3_aa: CASRTSGSYNEQFF
j_call: TRBJ2-7; v_call: TRBV7-2; cdr3_aa: CASSPRGDPYEQYF
j_call: TRBJ2-1; v_call: TRBV5-1; cdr3_aa: CASSLGTDYTNEQFF
j_call: TRBJ1-6; v_call: TRBV15; cdr3_aa: CATSRGPGGNSPLHF
j_call: TRBJ2-4; v_call: TRBV7-2; cdr3_aa: CASSPSGAKNIQYF
j_call: TRBJ1-6; v_call: TRBV28; cdr3_aa: CASSLTGTGGYNSPLHF
j_call: TRBJ2-7; v_call: TRBV7-8; cdr3_aa: CASSSGPGRIYEQYF
j_call: TRBJ2-7; v_call: TRBV7-2; cdr3_aa: CASSFRQGIGAYEQYF
j_call: TRBJ2-1; v_call: TRBV5-5; cdr3_aa: CASSYRTNYNEQFF
j_call: TRBJ2-5; v_call: TRBV7-2; cdr3_aa: CASSPSPPGHKETQYF
j_call: TRBJ2-7; v_call: TRBV7-9; cdr3_aa: CASSLARGLAVGEQYF
j_call: TRBJ2-5; v_call: TRBV7-3; cdr3_aa: CASSSEPQLYQETQYF
j_call: TRBJ2-1; v_call: TRBV7-2; cdr3_aa: CASGRGSGRAGGEQFF
j_call: TRBJ2-7; v_call: TRBV7-2; cdr3_aa: CASSFSTPYEQYF
j_call: TRBJ2-3; v_call: TRBV12-3/TRBV12-4; cdr3_aa: CASRGWIAGVDTQYF